The source of this TCR beta chain is a study of blood T cell repertoires in COVID-19 (dated by TCRdb to 2018 to 2020). Regarding the study in general: Samples covering the acute and convalescent phases of COVID-19 were provided by collaborators in the United States, Italy and Spain. The material from the prospective study consisted of cDNA or gDNA derived from T cells, B-cell-depleted T cells, or PBMCs. Subjects who had been exposed to COVID-19, were actively infected with it, or had recovered from it provided the deeply sampled blood TCRbeta repertoires that made up the dataset. A freely available public database, intended as a resource for researchers studying the immune response to SARS-CoV-2, is where the repertoires were released. Samples were obtained from the ongoing ImmuneRACE study (first 160 participants) and from over a thousand subjects provided by 6 global collaborators. A de-identified subject ID, COVID-19 status, age in years and sex were almost always included in the sample metadata. Where HLA class I and class II types were available, the types were taken from metadata supplied by the sample provider, not from assay-based typing.

The research as a whole found: How much clinical and demographic metadata was included differed by source and by participant, and the metadata was provided uncurated.

Each collaborating institution followed its own protocols to collect whole blood in K2EDTA tubes. For TCRbeta analysis, collaborator samples were shipped as frozen whole blood, as isolated PBMCs, or as DNA extracted from either sample type. TCRbeta CDR3 regions were amplified from genomic DNA by means of the immunoSEQ Assay, a bias-controlled multiplex PCR. As for the original processing: The number of nucleated cells in each sample was estimated by amplification of reference gene primers within the assay. Sequence reads were collapsed and filtered to measure the absolute abundance of every unique TCRbeta CDR3 rearrangement. For each sample, productive Simpson clonality was calculated as the square root of Simpson's diversity index over productive rearrangements. In TCRdb, the immuneACCESS table is reduced to in-frame sequences with V and J assigned. These tables do not hold every clone; where another copy was compared, an unresolved V gene accounts for under half, and the others remain unexplained. The DNA was the basis for D and trimming; V, J and clone size are from that table. This sample comprises about 200,000 clones, 89% of them detected only once. The ten largest make up 6.7% of the sample.

This clone occurred a few times. It lacks a known antigen. Per-base qualities were not stored, and no clone one base away is much larger. CDR1 and CDR2 were assigned from the germline V gene (reference sequence) as MNHNY and SVGAGI. V loses 2 bases of germline sequence and J loses 1 base, and the interval between the two ends is 11 bases. The CDR3 contains 15 residues, cysteine and phenylalanine counted. The entry retains the CDR3 DNA only, 45 bases that are in frame from base 1. Sequencing was performed on peripheral blood. The rearranged segments are TRBV6-6 and TRBJ1-1, and possibly TRBD1, on 5 matching bases. The receptor was derived from a man aged 40-55 years with acute or convalescent COVID-19. The CDR3: CASSYLGASNTEAFF. The nucleotide sequence reads as follows: TGTGCCAGCAGTTACCTTGGGGCCTCGAACACTGAAGCTTTCTTT.